What follows are 18 T cell receptor beta chains derived from one specimen sequenced in a study of shared clonotypes between healthy human individuals. The method was immunoSEQ multiplex PCR; TCRdb's version includes in-frame clones alone and lacks a portion of them. Among some 2,100,000 clones listed, almost 96% were seen once. The sequenced sample was naive CD4+ T cells sorted from blood. Subset noted: CD45RA+ positively selected. These receptors originate from a man aged 18 to 29 in good health.

V and J are TRBV9 and TRBJ2-2, with 7 bases aligning to TRBD2. Per germline, CDR1 SGDLS and CDR2 YYNGEE. This CDR3 has 19 residues. Trimming cost V 1 base and J 0 bases; bases outside gene matches: 12. The CDR3 spells CASSVFRSGGGANTGELFF. For the CDR3, the DNA is TGTGCCAGCAGCGTATTTCGGTCCGGCGGGGGTGCGAACACCGGGGAGCTGTTTTTT.

This clone was counted a single time. The rearrangement joins TRBV19 to TRBJ2-2; D is uncertain. The CDR3 is made up of 13 amino acids. Germline V gives CDR1 LNHDA, CDR2 SQIVND (reference sequence). Between the trimmed V and J ends, which lost 7 bases and 1 base, there was a span of 7 bases. CDR3: CASTGQNTGELFF. The DNA for the CDR3 is TGTGCCAGTACCGGGCAGAACACCGGGGAGCTGTTTTTT.

With regard to this clone: Different DNA sequences within this sample yield the same CDR3. The V call is TRBV5-1, the J call TRBJ2-5; 9 nucleotides align to TRBD2. This CDR3 comprises 14 residues. The junction had 5 bases not matched to a gene; V was cut back by 4 bases and J by 4 bases. Germline V gene lookup returns CDR1 SGHRS and CDR2 YFSETQ. The CDR3 DNA sequence: TGCGCCAGCAGCACGGGACTAGCCGGAGAGACCCAGTACTTC. Residues: CASSTGLAGETQYF.

The chain recombines TRBV7-2 with TRBJ2-4, with 8 bases that match TRBD2. The CDR3 loop spans 17 amino acids. V was pared by 2 bases and J by 11 bases, with 17 bases of the junction left unmatched. Germline-derived CDR1 and CDR2 are SGHTA and FQGNSA. CDR3 nucleotides: TGTGCCAGCAGCTTATCTGCCTGGGCGGGAGGCGGGAAGGTTCAGTACTTC. It yields the protein CASSLSAWAGGGKVQYF.

This clone was seen just once. The identical CDR3 is also encoded by other nucleotide sequences in the sample. The chain combines TRBV5-4 with TRBJ2-7; 8 positions agree with TRBD2. CDR3 size: 15 residues. Germline CDR1 is SGHNT and CDR2 is YYREEE (reference sequence). The junction had 8 bases not matched to a gene; V was cut back by 4 bases and J by 2 bases. This CDR3 reads CASSPGGGDPYEQYF. The DNA of the CDR3 is TGTGCCAGCAGCCCCGGGGGGGGAGATCCCTACGAGCAGTACTTC.

The chain uses TRBV7-9 and TRBJ1-5; the D gene is possibly TRBD1 (5 bases). The V gene's germline CDR1 is SEHNR and CDR2 FQNEAQ (reference sequence). With 4 bases removed from V and 3 bases from J, the gap between germline ends came to 10 bases. The CDR3 contains 14 residues. CDR3 sequence reads: CASSSDTTNQPQHF. CDR3 nucleotides: TGTGCCAGCAGCTCGGACACCACCAATCAGCCCCAGCATTTT.

To note about this clone: At the DNA level, this CDR3 is encoded by other sequences in the same sample as well. The rearrangement joins TRBV20-1 to TRBJ2-5, with D perhaps being TRBD1 or TRBD2 (5 bases each). The length of the CDR3 is 11 residues. V was pared by 3 bases and J by 4 bases, with 6 bases between. The germline V gene has CDR1 DFQATT and CDR2 SNEGSKA (reference sequence). The CDR3 is CSASGAETQYF. CDR3 coding DNA: TGCAGTGCTAGCGGGGCAGAGACCCAGTACTTC.

The chain employs TRBV5-1 and TRBJ1-3, with a weak D call TRBD1 (5 bases). Trimming removed 0 bases from V and 4 bases from J, with 8 bases in between. In germline, CDR1 is SGHRS, CDR2 YFSETQ. This CDR3 is built from 14 residues. The CDR3 DNA sequence: TGCGCCAGCAGCTTGGAAGGGGTCGGAAACACCATATATTTT. As protein: CASSLEGVGNTIYF.

This chain links TRBV11-2 with TRBJ2-3, with unresolved D. Germline CDR1 SGHAT, CDR2 FQNNGV. CDR3 length equals 14 residues. V was trimmed by 0 bases and J by 4 bases, leaving 8 bases between them. The CDR3, as DNA: TGTGCCAGCAGCTTAGAACGGGTGGCAGATACGCAGTATTTT. This translates into CASSLERVADTQYF.

This chain links TRBV2 with TRBJ2-3, with 12 bases lining up with TRBD2. Germline loops: CDR1 SNHLY, CDR2 FYNNEI. This CDR3 has 14 residues. V lost 7 bases and J lost 4; bases outside the gene matches: 3. The chain's CDR3 is CASKPSGGADTQYF. CDR3 sequence (DNA): TGTGCCAGCAAGCCTAGCGGGGGGGCAGATACGCAGTATTTT.

The V and J genes are TRBV7-8 and TRBJ2-2; D call uncertain. CDR3 length equals 12 residues. Germline V gene lookup returns CDR1 SGHVS and CDR2 FQNEAQ. With 5 bases removed from V and 7 bases from J, the gap between germline ends came to 8 bases. Here the CDR3 DNA reads TGTGCCAGCAGCCACGCAAGCGGGGAGCTGTTTTTT. This sequence encodes CASSHASGELFF.

V usage is TRBV5-6 and J usage is TRBJ2-2; TRBD1 aligns across 12 bases. This CDR3 region has 15 residues. J was trimmed by 4 bases and V by 3 bases; bases with no gene match: 1. Looked up from germline, CDR1 is SGHDT and CDR2 is YYEEEE. The CDR3 loop is CASSWDRGLTGELFF. The CDR3 nucleotides are TGTGCCAGCAGCTGGGACAGGGGGCTCACCGGGGAGCTGTTTTTT.

The chain has TRBV5-1 and TRBJ1-4; D call uncertain. CDR3 length: 14 amino acids. CDR1 SGHRS and CDR2 YFSETQ come from the germline V gene. Trimming removed 0 bases from V and 14 bases from J, with 17 bases in between. CDR3 sequence: CASSLGTNYEVLFF. CDR3 DNA sequence: TGCGCCAGCAGCTTGGGTACCAACTATGAAGTCCTGTTTTTT.

This chain joins TRBV5-1 and TRBJ2-1, with 8 bases fitting TRBD2. This CDR3 has 16 amino acids. The ends lost 3 bases at V and 0 bases at J; junction bases unmatched: 5. CDR1 is SGHRS, CDR2 YFSETQ, per germline. CDR3: CASSSNLAGSYNEQFF. In nucleotides, the CDR3 is TGCGCCAGCAGCTCCAACCTAGCGGGCTCCTACAATGAGCAGTTCTTC.

The chain employs TRBV19 and TRBJ2-5; TRBD2 agrees at 11 bases. This CDR3 spans 16 amino acids. The V gene's germline CDR1 is LNHDA and CDR2 SQIVND (reference sequence). Trimming at V came to 3 bases and at J to 1 base, leaving 4 bases not matched to a gene. The CDR3 protein is CASSMSLAGGQETQYF. CDR3 DNA sequence: TGTGCCAGTAGTATGTCGCTAGCGGGGGGCCAAGAGACCCAGTACTTC.

The chain combines TRBV10-3 with TRBJ2-2; possible D gene TRBD1, 6 bases. Germline V gives CDR1 ENHRY, CDR2 SYGVKD. V was shortened by 6 bases and J by 6 bases, with 8 bases between the two germline ends. The CDR3 is made up of 12 amino acids. The CDR3 DNA sequence: TGTGCCATCAGCACAGGGTCCGGGGAGCTGTTTTTT. Its translation is CAISTGSGELFF.

Remarks on this clone: Other DNA sequences in the sample encode the same CDR3. The rearrangement joins TRBV7-2 to TRBJ2-5; either TRBD1 or TRBD2 may fit D (5 bases each). The CDR3 contains 13 residues. V gave up 5 bases and J gave up 1 base, with 8 bases separating them. The germline V gene has CDR1 SGHTA and CDR2 FQGNSA. The CDR3 nucleotides are TGTGCCAGCAGCCGGGGCTTCCAAGAGACCCAGTACTTC. The encoded protein is CASSRGFQETQYF.

V usage is TRBV28 and J usage is TRBJ2-7; 12 bases are a match to TRBD2. Germline V gives CDR1 MDHEN, CDR2 SYDVKM. The CDR3 covers 15 residues. V was pared by 4 bases and J by 2 bases, with 3 bases of the junction left unmatched. The CDR3 sequence is CASSSRTSGTYEQYF. The CDR3 DNA reads as TGTGCCAGCAGTTCCCGGACTAGCGGGACCTACGAGCAGTACTTC.